These 8 T cell receptor beta chains were sequenced from one sample in a study of OX40 agonist ivuxolimab in advanced cancers. Sequencing used immunoSEQ multiplex PCR; TCRdb keeps in-frame clones, though not all of them. Here the sample spans roughly 65,000 clones, approximately 86% being singletons. The sequencing here drew on CD4+ or CD8+ T cells sorted from blood, taken in a trial of the OX40 agonist ivuxolimab. These receptors were obtained from an adult with an advanced solid tumor such as melanoma, head and neck, liver or kidney cancer.

The chain has TRBV5-4 and TRBJ2-7; D not resolved. V lost 4 bases and J 2 bases, leaving 16 bases between the germline ends. The CDR3 is 15 amino acids. The germline gives CDR1 SGHNT, CDR2 YYREEE (reference sequence). The CDR3 region is CASSPEIAGAYEQYF. The DNA for the CDR3 is TGTGCCAGCAGCCCTGAAATCGCTGGCGCCTACGAGCAGTACTTC. The variable domain in full, completed from reference TRBV5-4 and TRBJ2-7, reads ETGVTQSPTHLIKTRGQQVTLRCSSQSGHNTVSWYQQALGQGPQFIFQYYREEENGRGNFPPRFSGLQFPNYSSELNVNALELDDSALYLCASSPEIAGAYEQYFGPGTRLTVT.

This chain links TRBV5-1 with TRBJ2-7, with D unclear. Trimming shortened V by 1 base and J by 3 bases, and 2 bases separated the two germline ends. Per the germline V gene, CDR1 is SGHRS and CDR2 is YFSETQ. This CDR3 has 11 amino acids. In DNA form, the CDR3 reads TGCGCCAGCAGCTTGAACTACGAGCAGTACTTC. Amino acid sequence: CASSLNYEQYF.

The gene calls are TRBV6-1 and TRBJ2-2; D gene uncertain. The CDR3 consists of 12 residues. The germline V and J ends were trimmed by 6 bases and 3 bases, with 5 bases remaining between them. Germline loops: CDR1 MNHNS, CDR2 SASEGT. The CDR3 is CASRLYTGELFF. CDR3 DNA sequence: TGTGCCAGCAGACTATACACCGGGGAGCTGTTTTTT.

This clone showed up just once. The chain carries TRBV19 and TRBJ1-1; 7 bases align to TRBD1. V lost 3 bases to trimming and J lost 4 bases; unmatched junction nucleotides: 17. This CDR3 spans 18 amino acids. The germline gives CDR1 LNHDA, CDR2 SQIVND (reference sequence). The CDR3 DNA reads TGTGCCAGTAGTATCTGGTTCGGAAGGGGGCGATCGGTCACTGAAGCTTTCTTT. It translates to CASSIWFGRGRSVTEAFF.

The chain joins TRBV28 to TRBJ1-2; TRBD1 might be the D (5 bases). The V end lost 1 base, the J end lost 4 bases, and 10 bases lay between the germline ends. The CDR3 consists of 14 residues. Germline V gene sequence: CDR1 MDHEN, CDR2 SYDVKM. The CDR3 nucleotides read TGTGCCAGCAGTTTATCCGGGGCCATCTATGGCTACACCTTC. It translates to CASSLSGAIYGYTF.

V is TRBV5-1 and J is TRBJ1-6; D gene uncertain. Between the trimmed V and J ends, which lost 0 bases and 0 bases, there was a span of 10 bases. There are 17 residues in the CDR3. The germline V gene has CDR1 SGHRS and CDR2 YFSETQ. This CDR3 is CASSLAVESSYNSPLHF. CDR3 sequence (DNA): TGCGCCAGCAGCTTGGCCGTGGAGAGCTCCTATAATTCACCCCTCCACTTT.

The chain is built from TRBV30 and TRBJ2-6, with unresolved D. The CDR3 spans 15 residues. CDR1 is GTSNPN, CDR2 SVGIG, per germline (reference sequence). V lost 0 bases and J 2 bases, leaving 8 bases between the germline ends. CDR3 nucleotide sequence: TGTGCCTGGAGTGTCAAGGGCACTGGGGCCAACGTCCTGACTTTC. Translating it yields CAWSVKGTGANVLTF.

V gene TRBV9 combines with J gene TRBJ2-3; no clear D gene. Germline V lookup: CDR1 SGDLS, CDR2 YYNGEE. With 0 bases removed from V and 4 bases from J, the gap between germline ends came to 6 bases. This CDR3 comprises 13 residues. The CDR3 region is CASSVEGADTQYF. CDR3 nucleotide sequence: TGTGCCAGCAGCGTAGAAGGAGCAGATACGCAGTATTTT.